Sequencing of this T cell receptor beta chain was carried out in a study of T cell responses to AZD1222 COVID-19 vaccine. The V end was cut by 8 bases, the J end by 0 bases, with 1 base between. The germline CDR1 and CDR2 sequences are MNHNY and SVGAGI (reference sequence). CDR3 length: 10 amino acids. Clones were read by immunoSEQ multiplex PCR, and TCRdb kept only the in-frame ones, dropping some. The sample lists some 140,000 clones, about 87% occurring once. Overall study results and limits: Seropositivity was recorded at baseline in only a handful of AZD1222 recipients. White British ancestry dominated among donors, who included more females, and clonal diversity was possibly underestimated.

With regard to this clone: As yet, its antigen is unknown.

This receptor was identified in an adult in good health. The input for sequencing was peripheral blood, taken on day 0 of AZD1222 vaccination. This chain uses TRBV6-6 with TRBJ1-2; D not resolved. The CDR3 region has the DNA TGTGCCAGCTCTAACTATGGCTACACCTTC. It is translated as CASSNYGYTF.